Below, 15 T cell receptor beta chains from the same sample are listed, as sequenced in a study of T cell repertoires in cytomegalovirus infection. TCRdb re-called the reads through MiXCR, storing one row per CDR3 protein. The profile covers some 350,000 distinct CDR3 sequences, with around 18% appearing a single time and roughly 9% taken by the ten largest. What was sequenced was PBMCs. The receptors shown here come from a human donor in good health (CMV status not recorded). Some clones in this sample may be carry-over from other donors' samples.

This clonotype was observed many times. The V and J genes are TRBV6-1 and TRBJ2-7; 8 bases are a match to TRBD1. V lost 5 bases, J lost 0 bases, and 3 bases stayed unmatched. Germline CDR1 MNHNS, CDR2 SASEGT. This CDR3 is 14 amino acids long. CDR3 DNA: TGTGCCAGCAGTCGTCAGGGGGCCTCCTACGAGCAGTACTTC. Residues: CASSRQGASYEQYF.

This clonotype was observed a few times. The V call is TRBV27, the J call TRBJ1-2; tentatively, D is TRBD1 (5 bases). Germline V gene lookup returns CDR1 MNHEY and CDR2 SMNVEV (reference sequence). Trimming shortened V by 0 bases and J by 8 bases, and 16 bases separated the two germline ends. CDR3 size: 15 residues. CDR3: CASSLSRVLGDGYTF. The CDR3 DNA follows: TGTGCCAGCAGTTTATCGAGGGTGCTGGGGGACGGCTACACCTTC.

This chain uses TRBV10-3 with TRBJ2-7; weak D call: TRBD2 (6 bases). With 0 bases removed from V and 3 bases from J, the gap between germline ends came to 12 bases. Germline V gene lookup returns CDR1 ENHRY and CDR2 SYGVKD. There are 15 residues in the CDR3. The CDR3 DNA reads TGTGCCATCAGTGAGTCCCCGGGGGATCTCTACGAGCAGTACTTC. As protein: CAISESPGDLYEQYF.

This clonotype has a handful of counts. The V and J genes are TRBV6-2 or TRBV6-3 and TRBJ1-5; no clear D. Germline CDR1 is MNHEY and CDR2 is SVGEGT. With 6 bases removed from V and 3 bases from J, the gap between germline ends came to 6 bases. There are 12 residues in the CDR3. The DNA for the CDR3 is TGTGCCAGCAGGGACCCCAATCAGCCCCAGCATTTT. The encoded protein is CASRDPNQPQHF.

This clonotype was detected only a few times. This chain uses TRBV18 with TRBJ2-6; 11 bases line up with TRBD1. The CDR3 is made up of 17 amino acids. CDR1 and CDR2 from the germline V gene are KGHSH and LQKENI. V dropped 2 bases and J dropped 1; count of bases not matched to a gene: 1. For the CDR3, the DNA is TGTGCCAGCTCACCAAGGGACAGGGGGTCTGGGGCCAACGTCCTGACTTTC. Amino acids: CASSPRDRGSGANVLTF.

The chain couples TRBV4-1 to TRBJ2-3; D remains unclear. There are 13 residues in the CDR3. Germline CDR1 reads MGHRA; CDR2 reads YSYEKL. With 4 bases removed from V and 4 bases from J, the gap between germline ends came to 9 bases. DNA of the CDR3: TGCGCCAGCAGCCCCGCTCGAGCAGATACGCAGTATTTT. This sequence encodes CASSPARADTQYF.

This clonotype was counted a few times. The rearrangement links TRBV4-3 to TRBJ2-1, with a possible D match to TRBD1 (6 bases). The CDR3 totals 15 residues. The V gene lost 1 base and the J gene lost 7 bases, with 14 bases spanning the gap. CDR1 is LGHNA and CDR2 is YSLEER in the germline V gene. The CDR3 here is CASSQVAGEGNEQFF. The CDR3 DNA follows: TGCGCCAGCAGCCAAGTTGCAGGGGAAGGGAATGAGCAGTTCTTC.

There are many counts of this clonotype. For the CDR3, the DNA is TGTGCCAGCAGCTTAAGTGGCGGGAGCTCCTACGAGCAGTACTTC. It is translated as CASSLSGGSSYEQYF. V is TRBV7-8 and J is TRBJ2-7, with 7 bases matching TRBD2. CDR1 and CDR2 (germline): SGHVS, FQNEAQ. The CDR3 has 15 residues. The trim removed 2 bases at V and 0 bases at J, leaving 4 bases unmatched.

This clonotype was counted at least ten times. This chain joins TRBV28 and TRBJ1-2, with D tentatively TRBD1 (5 bases). V lost 5 bases and J lost 8, with 15 bases in between. The length of the CDR3 is 13 residues. Germline V CDR1 and CDR2: MDHEN, SYDVKM. The DNA of the CDR3 is TGTGCCAGCAGTCGACCCGACAGCCGCGGCTACACCTTC. This sequence encodes CASSRPDSRGYTF.

This clonotype occurred a few times. This CDR3 reads CASRLVGWDIQYF. Written as DNA, the CDR3 is TGTGCCAGCAGGCTCGTAGGTTGGGACATTCAGTACTTC. The rearrangement joins TRBV12-3 or TRBV12-4 to TRBJ2-4; no reliable D call. The CDR3 loop spans 13 amino acids. Deletions cut 6 bases from V and 8 bases from J, with 14 bases between.

This clonotype appeared a few times. The CDR3 loop is CASSLGGSADTQYF. Here the CDR3 DNA reads TGTGCCAGCAGCTTAGGCGGGAGTGCAGATACGCAGTATTTT. The J gene is TRBJ2-3, the V gene TRBV7-8, with TRBD2 identical over 7 bases. V was pared by 1 base and J by 4 bases, with 2 bases of the junction left unmatched. The V gene's germline CDR1 is SGHVS and CDR2 FQNEAQ. The length of the CDR3 is 14 residues.

This clonotype has just one count. V gene TRBV5-6 combines with J gene TRBJ2-5; D gene ambiguous. Trimming stripped 6 bases from V and 3 bases from J, with 18 bases between. The CDR3 totals 15 residues. Germline V gene sequence: CDR1 SGHDT, CDR2 YYEEEE. The DNA of the CDR3 is TGTGCCAGCATCTTCGTCAGGAATTATGAAGAGACCCAGTACTTC. As protein: CASIFVRNYEETQYF.

This chain uses TRBV19 with TRBJ2-7; D possibly matches TRBD1 or TRBD2 (5 bases each). Germline loops: CDR1 LNHDA, CDR2 SQIVND (reference sequence). The CDR3 length is 14 residues. Trimming pared 8 bases from V and 0 bases from J, leaving 14 bases between. The CDR3 sequence: CASSKTGASYEQYF. For the CDR3, the DNA is TGTGCCAGTTCCAAGACCGGGGCCTCCTACGAGCAGTACTTC.

This clonotype was recorded many times. The chain is built from TRBV7-9 and TRBJ2-5; D is unclear. Germline V gene lookup returns CDR1 SEHNR and CDR2 FQNEAQ (reference sequence). V was trimmed by 7 bases and J by 3 bases, leaving 12 bases between them. This CDR3 contains 13 residues. DNA of the CDR3: TGTGCCAGCACCTACCCCTCAGAAGAGACCCAGTACTTC. This gives the protein CASTYPSEETQYF.

The chain joins TRBV20-1 to TRBJ2-1; D uncertain. V shed 6 bases and J shed 1 base, with 10 bases lying between them. This CDR3 spans 13 amino acids. Germline lookup yields CDR1 DFQATT and CDR2 SNEGSKA (reference sequence). CDR3 sequence reads: CSASDGSYNEQFF. CDR3 nucleotide sequence: TGCAGTGCCTCGGACGGTTCCTACAATGAGCAGTTCTTC.